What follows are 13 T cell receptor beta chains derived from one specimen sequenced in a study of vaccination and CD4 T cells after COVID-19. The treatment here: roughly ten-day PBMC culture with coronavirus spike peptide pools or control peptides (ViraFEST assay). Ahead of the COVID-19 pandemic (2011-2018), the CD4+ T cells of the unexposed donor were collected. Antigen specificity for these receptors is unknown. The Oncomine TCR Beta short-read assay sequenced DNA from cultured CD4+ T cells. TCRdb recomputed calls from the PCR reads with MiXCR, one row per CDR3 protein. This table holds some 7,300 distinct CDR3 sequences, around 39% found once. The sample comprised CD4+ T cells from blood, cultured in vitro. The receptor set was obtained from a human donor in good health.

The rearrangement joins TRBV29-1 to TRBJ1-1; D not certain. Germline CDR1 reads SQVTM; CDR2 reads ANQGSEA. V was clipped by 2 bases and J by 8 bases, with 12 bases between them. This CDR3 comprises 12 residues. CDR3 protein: CSVESSHAEAFF. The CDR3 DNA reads TGCAGCGTTGAAAGCAGCCACGCCGAAGCTTTCTTT.

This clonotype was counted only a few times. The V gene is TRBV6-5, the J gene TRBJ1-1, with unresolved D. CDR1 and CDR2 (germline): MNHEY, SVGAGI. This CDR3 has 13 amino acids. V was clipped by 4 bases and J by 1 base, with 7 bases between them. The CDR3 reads CASSLTPNTEAFF. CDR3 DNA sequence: TGTGCCAGCAGTTTGACACCGAACACTGAAGCTTTCTTT.

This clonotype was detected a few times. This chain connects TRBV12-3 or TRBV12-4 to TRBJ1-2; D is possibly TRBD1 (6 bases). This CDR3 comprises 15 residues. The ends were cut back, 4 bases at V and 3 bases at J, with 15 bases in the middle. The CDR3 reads CASSSLLQGHYGYTF. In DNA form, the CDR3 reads TGTGCCAGCAGTTCCCTGCTCCAGGGGCACTATGGCTACACCTTC.

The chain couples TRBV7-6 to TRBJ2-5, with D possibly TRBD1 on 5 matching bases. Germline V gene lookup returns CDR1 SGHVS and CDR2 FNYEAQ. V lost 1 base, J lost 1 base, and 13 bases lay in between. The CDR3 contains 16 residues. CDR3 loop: CASSLGPAGSQETQYF. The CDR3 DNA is TGTGCCAGCAGCTTAGGCCCGGCAGGGTCCCAAGAGACCCAGTACTTC.

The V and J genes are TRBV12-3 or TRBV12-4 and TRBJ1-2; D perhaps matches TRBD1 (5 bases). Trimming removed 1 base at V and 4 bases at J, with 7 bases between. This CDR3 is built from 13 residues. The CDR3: CASSLEGLYGYTF. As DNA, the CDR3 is TGTGCCAGCAGTTTAGAGGGACTCTATGGCTACACCTTC.

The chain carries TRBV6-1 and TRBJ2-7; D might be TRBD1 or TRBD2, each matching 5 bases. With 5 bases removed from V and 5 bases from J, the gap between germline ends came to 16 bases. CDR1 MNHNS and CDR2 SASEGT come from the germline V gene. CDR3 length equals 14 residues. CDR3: CASSRTGADNEQYF. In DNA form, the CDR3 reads TGTGCCAGCAGTCGAACCGGGGCAGATAACGAGCAGTACTTC.

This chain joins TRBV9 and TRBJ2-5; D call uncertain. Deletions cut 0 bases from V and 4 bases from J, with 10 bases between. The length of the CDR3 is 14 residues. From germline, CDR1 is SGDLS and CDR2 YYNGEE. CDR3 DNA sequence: TGTGCCAGCAGCGTAGGAACTATCCGAGAGACCCAGTACTTC. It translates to CASSVGTIRETQYF.

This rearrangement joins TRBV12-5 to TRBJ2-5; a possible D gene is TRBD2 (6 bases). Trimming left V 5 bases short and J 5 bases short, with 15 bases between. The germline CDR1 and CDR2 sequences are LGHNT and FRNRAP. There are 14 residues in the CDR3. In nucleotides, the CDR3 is TGTGCTAGTGGTCCGGGACTGGGAATCGAGACCCAGTACTTC. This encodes CASGPGLGIETQYF.

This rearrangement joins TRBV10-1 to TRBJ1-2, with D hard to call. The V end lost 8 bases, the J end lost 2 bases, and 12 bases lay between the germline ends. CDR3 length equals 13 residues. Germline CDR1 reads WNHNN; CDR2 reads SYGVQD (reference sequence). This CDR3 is CASSAGSNYGYTF. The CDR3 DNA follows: TGCGCCAGCTCGGCGGGATCAAACTATGGCTACACCTTC.

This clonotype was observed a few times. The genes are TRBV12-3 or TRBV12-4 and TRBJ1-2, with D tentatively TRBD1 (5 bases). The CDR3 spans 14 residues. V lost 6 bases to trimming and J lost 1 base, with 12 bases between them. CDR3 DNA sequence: TGTGCCAGCAGAACCCTGACAGATAACTATGGCTACACCTTC. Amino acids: CASRTLTDNYGYTF.

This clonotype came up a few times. Here the CDR3 DNA reads TGTGCCAGCAGCCGATCCGAGCGGGGGCTCTACAATGAGCAGTTCTTC. This sequence encodes CASSRSERGLYNEQFF. The chain is built from TRBV11-3 and TRBJ2-1; 8 nucleotides align to TRBD2. In germline, CDR1 is SGHNT, CDR2 YENEEA. Germline trimming cut 5 bases from V and 3 bases from J; bases unmatched to any gene: 9. CDR3 length equals 16 residues.

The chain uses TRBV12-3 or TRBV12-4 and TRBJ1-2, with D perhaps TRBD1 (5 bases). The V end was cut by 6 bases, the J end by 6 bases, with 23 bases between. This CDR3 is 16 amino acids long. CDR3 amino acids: CASSPAYTGVTDGYTF. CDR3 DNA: TGTGCCAGCAGCCCAGCATACACAGGCGTCACCGATGGCTACACCTTC.

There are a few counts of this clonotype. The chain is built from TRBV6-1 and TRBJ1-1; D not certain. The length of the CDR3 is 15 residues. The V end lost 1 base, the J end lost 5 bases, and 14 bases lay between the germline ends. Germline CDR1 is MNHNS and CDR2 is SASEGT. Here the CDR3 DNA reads TGTGCCAGCAGTGAAGGACCGGGGTCCCCAACTGAAGCTTTCTTT. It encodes CASSEGPGSPTEAFF.